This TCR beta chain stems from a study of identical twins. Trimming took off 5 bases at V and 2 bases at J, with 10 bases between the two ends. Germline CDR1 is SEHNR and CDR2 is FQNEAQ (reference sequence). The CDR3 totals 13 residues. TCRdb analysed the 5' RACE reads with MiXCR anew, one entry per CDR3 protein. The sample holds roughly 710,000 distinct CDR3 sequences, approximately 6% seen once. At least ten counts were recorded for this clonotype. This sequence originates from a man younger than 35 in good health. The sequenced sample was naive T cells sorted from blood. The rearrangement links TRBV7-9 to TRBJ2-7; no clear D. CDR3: CASSRSGTYEQYF. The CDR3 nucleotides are TGTGCCAGCAGCCGATCAGGAACCTACGAGCAGTACTTC.